The 15 T cell receptor beta chains in this list originate from one sample, sequenced in a study of shared clonotypes between healthy human individuals. Libraries were prepared by immunoSEQ multiplex PCR; TCRdb keeps only in-frame clonotypes and omits some of them. The data show 1,500,000 or so clones, approximately 97% seen once. The sequencing sample was made of naive CD4+ T cells sorted from blood. The subset is: CD45RA+ positively selected. These receptors all come from a man aged 25-40 years in good health.

V is TRBV21-1 and J is TRBJ1-5. TRBV21-1 is tagged as a pseudogene. The CDR3 loop spans 16 amino acids. The CDR3 DNA follows: TGTGCCAGCAGCAAAGTCCGGGGGGTCGGATATCAGCCCCAGCATTTT. It is translated as CASSKVRGVGYQPQHF.

Details on this clone: Additional DNA sequences in this sample encode the identical CDR3. The J gene is TRBJ1-1, the V gene TRBV14; D gene uncertain. Germline CDR1 SGHDN, CDR2 FVKESK. V lost 2 bases and J 0 bases, leaving 4 bases between the germline ends. The CDR3 has 13 amino acids. This CDR3 reads CASSQNMNTEAFF. CDR3 nucleotide sequence: TGTGCCAGCAGCCAAAACATGAACACTGAAGCTTTCTTT. Supplemented by reference TRBV14 and TRBJ1-1, the full variable domain reads EAGVTQFPSHSVIEKGQTVTLRCDPISGHDNLYWYRRVMGKEIKFLLHFVKESKQDESGMPNNRFLAERTGGTYSTLKVQPAELEDSGVYFCASSQNMNTEAFFGQGTRLTVV.

The chain has TRBV7-2 and TRBJ2-3; possible D gene TRBD1, 5 bases. V was cut by 5 bases and J by 1 base, with 10 bases left in between. The CDR3 consists of 14 residues. CDR1 is SGHTA and CDR2 is FQGNSA in the germline V gene. CDR3 nucleotide sequence: TGTGCCAGCAGCCCCGGACATGGCACAGATACGCAGTATTTT. Translated: CASSPGHGTDTQYF.

This chain connects TRBV28 to TRBJ2-1; TRBD1 might be the D (5 bases). V was shortened by 5 bases and J by 6 bases, with 5 bases between the two germline ends. CDR1 is MDHEN, CDR2 SYDVKM, per germline. This CDR3 spans 11 amino acids. The CDR3 nucleotides are TGTGCCAGCAGTAGGGGCAATGAGCAGTTCTTC. It is translated as CASSRGNEQFF.

V and J are TRBV14 and TRBJ2-7, with 7 bases aligning to TRBD1. J gave up 1 base and V 1 base, and 4 bases lay outside the gene matches. From germline, CDR1 is SGHDN and CDR2 FVKESK. The CDR3 extends over 15 amino acids. CDR3 amino acids: CASSQVPGGSYEQYF. In DNA form, the CDR3 reads TGTGCCAGCAGCCAAGTTCCAGGGGGTTCCTACGAGCAGTACTTC.

CDR3 sequence reads: CASKGTYEQYF. The CDR3 DNA is TGTGCCAGCAAGGGAACCTACGAGCAGTACTTC. The chain joins TRBV2 to TRBJ2-7; D uncertain. CDR3 length: 11 residues. From germline, CDR1 is SNHLY and CDR2 FYNNEI. Trimming removed 7 bases from V and 2 bases from J, with 6 bases in between.

The chain couples TRBV5-1 to TRBJ2-7, with 9 bases that match TRBD2. The V gene's germline CDR1 is SGHRS and CDR2 YFSETQ. The CDR3 totals 16 residues. The junction had 11 bases not matched to a gene; V was cut back by 4 bases and J by 3 bases. CDR3 sequence: CASSPPKAGGVYEQYF. The DNA for the CDR3 is TGCGCCAGCAGCCCCCCAAAAGCGGGAGGCGTCTACGAGCAGTACTTC.

This sequence joins TRBV10-1 and TRBJ2-5; D might be TRBD2 (5 bases). Deletions cut 0 bases from V and 5 bases from J, with 10 bases between. The CDR3 totals 14 residues. Germline assignment: CDR1 WNHNN and CDR2 SYGVQD (reference sequence). CDR3 loop: CASSESSGKETQYF. Here the CDR3 DNA reads TGCGCCAGCAGTGAGTCGTCCGGGAAGGAGACCCAGTACTTC.

This clone came up once. The rearrangement links TRBV4-1 to TRBJ1-2; 11 nucleotides line up with TRBD1. Germline lookup yields CDR1 MGHRA and CDR2 YSYEKL. The CDR3 contains 17 residues. V gave up 2 bases and J gave up 4 bases; unmatched junction bases: 9. The CDR3 DNA reads TGCGCCAGCAGCCAACTCCCCACGGACAGGGGGCTCTATGGCTACACCTTC. It codes for CASSQLPTDRGLYGYTF.

V and J are TRBV5-5 and TRBJ2-7; D ambiguous. Germline CDR1 is SGHKS and CDR2 is YYEKEE (reference sequence). The CDR3 spans 11 residues. Trimming stripped 4 bases from V and 0 bases from J, with 2 bases between. CDR3 loop: CASSRSYEQYF. In DNA form, the CDR3 reads TGTGCCAGCAGCCGCTCCTACGAGCAGTACTTC.

The V gene is TRBV10-1, the J gene TRBJ2-3; TRBD1 agrees at 7 bases. Losses at the gene ends were 3 bases for V and 4 bases for J; bases not matched to a gene: 7. The CDR3 extends over 15 amino acids. Germline CDR1 and CDR2: WNHNN and SYGVQD (reference sequence). The CDR3 sequence: CASSEARQGPDTQYF. The CDR3 DNA sequence: TGCGCCAGCAGTGAAGCGAGACAGGGCCCAGATACGCAGTATTTT.

This chain links TRBV27 with TRBJ2-4; 10 nucleotides align to TRBD2. V was pared by 5 bases and J by 9 bases, with 22 bases of the junction left unmatched. Per the germline V gene, CDR1 is MNHEY and CDR2 is SMNVEV (reference sequence). This CDR3 spans 19 amino acids. The CDR3 coding sequence is TGTGCCAGCAGTAGCCGACAACCGGGACTAGCGAGTAGTGGGAGCATTCAGTACTTC. Protein product: CASSSRQPGLASSGSIQYF.

This clone was recorded once. The chain joins TRBV7-2 to TRBJ1-2, with D maybe TRBD1 (6 bases). The CDR3 loop spans 16 amino acids. In germline, CDR1 is SGHTA, CDR2 FQGNSA. V was pared by 0 bases and J by 0 bases, with 11 bases between. CDR3 protein: CASSLASPGANYGYTF. CDR3 nucleotide sequence: TGTGCCAGCAGCTTAGCGTCTCCAGGGGCTAACTATGGCTACACCTTC.

As concerns this clone: This specimen includes other DNA sequences encoding the same CDR3. V usage is TRBV29-1 and J usage is TRBJ2-5; 7 bases are a match to TRBD2. With 3 bases clipped from V and 4 bases from J, the junction kept 5 bases outside the gene matches. The germline gives CDR1 SQVTM, CDR2 ANQGSEA. The CDR3 consists of 13 residues. For the CDR3, the DNA is TGCAGCGTTGACCCGGCGGGGGTAGAGACCCAGTACTTC. Its protein product is CSVDPAGVETQYF.

The chain has TRBV2 and TRBJ2-5; weak D call: TRBD2 (5 bases). V was trimmed by 6 bases and J by 2 bases, leaving 16 bases between them. The CDR3 contains 15 residues. The V gene's germline CDR1 is SNHLY and CDR2 FYNNEI. CDR3 protein: CASSVLGSGQETQYF. In DNA, the CDR3 is TGTGCCAGCAGCGTACTAGGCAGCGGACAAGAGACCCAGTACTTC. The full variable domain, rest sourced from reference TRBV2 and TRBJ2-5, is EPEVTQTPSHQVTQMGQEVILRCVPISNHLYFYWYRQILGQKVEFLVSFYNNEISEKSEIFDDQFSVERPDGSNFTLKIRSTKLEDSAMYFCASSVLGSGQETQYFGPGTRLLVL.